The source of this T cell receptor beta chain is a study of regulatory T cells in long-lasting Graves disease. For the study at large: Those Graves' patients who were newly diagnosed had been on antithyroid drugs under 3 months.

Investigators prepared the TCR beta libraries by applying iRepertoire HTBI primers and Arm-PCR of CDR3 regions. TCRdb re-derived calls from the multiplex PCR reads in MiXCR, one entry per CDR3 protein. The sample lists about 540,000 distinct CDR3 sequences, roughly 12% occurring once. Time point specified: newly diagnosed GD, antithyroid drugs for less than 3 months. RNA extracted from PBMCs served as the sequencing template. American Thyroid Association guidelines served as the basis for diagnosing Graves' disease. Study observations and caveats: Researchers examined only peripheral blood and not thyroid tissue.

This clonotype has ten or more counts. Its antigen is unknown. The V gene's germline CDR1 is MNHEY and CDR2 SMNVEV (reference sequence). This CDR3 is built from 14 residues. The trim removed 6 bases at V and 5 bases at J, leaving 7 bases unmatched. These data were also reused for a study on T cells in Graves' hyperthyroidism and ophthalmopathy. This second report adds: Most expanded thyroid clonotypes above 0.001 recurred in blood.

The chain carries TRBV27 and TRBJ2-7; 10 bases agree with TRBD2. The sample was peripheral blood mononuclear cells (PBMCs), taken at new diagnosis, from a patient treated with antithyroid drugs. This clonotype originated in a young man with Graves disease. The CDR3 loop is CASRTVLAGDEQYF. The CDR3 DNA reads TGTGCCAGCAGAACCGTCCTAGCGGGGGACGAGCAGTACTTC.